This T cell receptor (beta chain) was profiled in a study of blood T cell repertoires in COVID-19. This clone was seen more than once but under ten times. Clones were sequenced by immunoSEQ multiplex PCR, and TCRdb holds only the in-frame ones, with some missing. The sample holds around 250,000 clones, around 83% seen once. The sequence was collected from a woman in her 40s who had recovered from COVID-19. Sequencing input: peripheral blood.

The CDR3 DNA reads TGTGCCAGTAGTACGACCGGGACAGGGGTTCAGCCCCAGCATTTT. Its translation is CASSTTGTGVQPQHF. This chain uses TRBV19 with TRBJ1-5; TRBD1 matches at 10 bases. The J segment lost 6 bases and the V segment lost 4 bases, leaving 6 bases of the junction unmatched. The germline V gene encodes CDR1 LNHDA and CDR2 SQIVND (reference sequence). CDR3 length: 15 amino acids.